The T cell receptor (beta chain) under discussion was sequenced for a study of T cell responses to AZD1222 COVID-19 vaccine. Looking at the study overall: Investigators merged groups given second doses at roughly 4 or roughly 12 weeks.

Regarding the study as a whole: Just five to seven AZD1222 recipients tested seropositive at baseline. Vaccine-associated CD4 TCRs spanned spike, dominant at 160-218 and 743-854. Sampled repertoires all dated from after the peak T cell response.

The protocol was immunoSEQ multiplex PCR, while the TCRdb copy is restricted to in-frame clones and leaves out a portion. The sample lists 95,000 to 150,000 clones; 89% were seen once. As to this clone: The antigen remains unidentified.

Germline lookup yields CDR1 SGDLS and CDR2 YYNGEE. The CDR3 covers 15 residues. Trimming removed 5 bases from V and 6 bases from J; junction bases left unmatched: 8. V usage is TRBV9 and J usage is TRBJ2-3; 11 bases fit TRBD1. This TCR was sampled from an adult in good health. The material was peripheral blood, obtained on day 0 of AZD1222 vaccination. Here the CDR3 DNA reads TGTGCCAGCAGTGATGACCGGGACAGGGGGGATACGCAGTATTTT. It encodes CASSDDRDRGDTQYF.